A single sample gave rise to the 2 T cell receptor beta chains below, sequenced in a study of T cells after yellow fever vaccination. TCRdb itself ran the 5' RACE reads through MiXCR, one entry per CDR3 protein. The table lists around 610,000 distinct CDR3 sequences, roughly 14% of them singletons. The sequencing used PBMCs, collected on the day of the yellow fever booster vaccination. The receptors shown here come from a man aged 25 to 45 who received the YFV17D yellow fever vaccine.

Only a few counts were recorded for this clonotype. CDR3 residues: CAISETNSYNEQFF. For the CDR3, the DNA is TGTGCCATCAGTGAAACTAACTCCTACAATGAGCAGTTCTTC. This sequence joins TRBV10-3 and TRBJ2-1; D unresolved. The CDR3 totals 14 residues. V dropped 3 bases and J dropped 0 bases, with 6 bases sitting between them. Germline V gene sequence: CDR1 ENHRY, CDR2 SYGVKD.

This clonotype was observed a few times. CDR3 in DNA: TGCAGTGCTAGTGGGACAGGGAATACCTACGAGCAGTACTTC. Protein: CSASGTGNTYEQYF. This sequence joins TRBV20-1 and TRBJ2-7; 9 nucleotides align to TRBD1. The CDR3 covers 14 residues. Germline trimming cut 3 bases from V and 2 bases from J; bases unmatched to any gene: 5. CDR1 is DFQATT and CDR2 is SNEGSKA in the germline V gene (reference sequence).